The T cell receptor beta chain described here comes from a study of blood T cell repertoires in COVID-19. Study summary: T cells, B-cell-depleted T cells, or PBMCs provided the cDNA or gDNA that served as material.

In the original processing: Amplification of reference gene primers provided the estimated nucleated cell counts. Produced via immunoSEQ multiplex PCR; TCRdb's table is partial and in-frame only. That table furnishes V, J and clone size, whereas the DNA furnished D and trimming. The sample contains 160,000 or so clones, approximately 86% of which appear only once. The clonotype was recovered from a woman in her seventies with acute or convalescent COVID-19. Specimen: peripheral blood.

The CDR3 spells CASSTFMTGTGSKVTQYF. Here the CDR3 DNA reads TGTGCCAGCAGCACATTTATGACCGGGACAGGGTCTAAGGTGACCCAGTACTTC. The V gene is TRBV7-9, the J gene TRBJ2-5, with TRBD1 matching 9 bases. There are 18 residues in the CDR3. Trimming removed 5 bases from V and 7 bases from J; junction bases left unmatched: 20. Germline values: CDR1 SEHNR, CDR2 FQNEAQ (reference sequence).